This T cell receptor (beta chain) was obtained from a study of beta chain features in type 1 diabetes. Study-wide results and limits: More deletions and fewer insertions at VDJ junctions were seen in type 1 diabetes patients. In all four CD4+ subsets, TCRB CDR3 length was significantly, moderately reduced in type 1 diabetes.

Regarding this clone: The target antigen is unknown.

CDR3 size: 14 residues. V lost 3 bases, J lost 7 bases, and 12 bases lay in between. CDR1 is SGHAT and CDR2 is FQDESV in the germline V gene (reference sequence). Stem cell-like memory, regulatory, central memory and naive CD4+ cells were sorted via CD45RO/CCR7/CD25/CD127/CD95/CD27. Sequencing targeted expressed TCRB transcripts, as all isolated RNA had been reverse transcribed. TCRdb's table, derived via immunoSEQ multiplex PCR, lists solely in-frame clones and lacks some. The sample has 500,000 to 850,000 clones, about 14% seen once. The sample comprised naive CD4+ T cells from blood. The TCR was taken from a man between 18 and 35 years old with type 1 diabetes. The chain employs TRBV11-1 and TRBJ2-2, with D unresolved. CDR3 DNA: TGTGCCAGCAGCTTTCGGTCCGGGCTCGGGGAGCTGTTTTTT. Its translation is CASSFRSGLGELFF.